This record looks at one T cell receptor (beta chain) sequence and its context. The data were obtained in a study of blood T cell repertoires in COVID-19. Overall study context: Spain, Italy and the United States supplied samples that represented acute and convalescent COVID-19. T cells, B-cell-depleted T cells, or PBMCs provided the cDNA or gDNA that served as material.

The authors' processing: For nucleated cells, counts were estimated from reference gene primer amplification. Only in-frame clones appear in the TCRdb table, and some are missing; sequencing was by immunoSEQ multiplex PCR. The D gene and trimming were derived from the DNA, and the V and J assignments and clone size from that table. The sample shows around 70,000 clones, around 81% of them seen only once. What was sequenced was peripheral blood. This sequence originates from a woman in her 70s with acute or convalescent COVID-19.

The CDR3: CASSLAGTVNSPLHF. Written as DNA, the CDR3 is TGTGCCAGCAGCCTGGCGGGGACAGTTAATTCACCCCTCCACTTT. This sequence joins TRBV28 and TRBJ1-6; 7 nucleotides align to TRBD1. CDR1 is MDHEN, CDR2 SYDVKM, per germline. The V and J ends lost 6 bases and 6 bases, in that order; junction bases with no gene match: 8. There are 15 residues in the CDR3.